A single TCR beta chain is shown here with its context. Its target is unknown. The same CDR3 is also encoded by other DNA sequences in this sample. This entry is derived from a study of T cell responses to AZD1222 COVID-19 vaccine. The assay was immunoSEQ multiplex PCR, and TCRdb's table has in-frame clones only and misses some. The sample records 130,000 or so clones, around 90% being singletons. Between the trimmed V and J ends, which lost 3 bases and 3 bases, there was a span of 6 bases. This CDR3 is built from 12 residues. The germline CDR1 and CDR2 sequences are ENHRY and SYGVKD. Study outcomes and limitations: There were repertoire samples only from the period after the peak T cell response.

This sequence was found in an adult in good health. The chain has TRBV10-3 and TRBJ2-7; weak D call: TRBD2 (5 bases). Source: peripheral blood, taken on day 0 of AZD1222 vaccination. The CDR3 DNA reads TGTGCCATCAGTGAAGAGGGCTACGAGCAGTACTTC. The encoded protein is CAISEEGYEQYF.